This T cell receptor beta chain is drawn from a study of shared clonotypes between healthy human individuals. The V gene's germline CDR1 is MDHEN and CDR2 SYDVKM. The V end was cut by 4 bases, the J end by 0 bases, with 13 bases between. CDR3 size: 15 residues. Researchers ran the assay at a deep level. Profiled with immunoSEQ multiplex PCR; TCRdb holds only in-frame clones, not every one. The sample shows 500,000 or so clones, about 96% of them seen only once. This rearrangement joins TRBV28 to TRBJ2-7; D is unresolved. Sequenced sample: naive CD4+ T cells sorted from blood. Subset of the sample: CD45RA+ positively selected. This TCR was sampled from a woman aged 30 to 39 in good health. The CDR3 DNA follows: TGTGCCAGCAGTTGGTACGGCGAGAGCTCCTACGAGCAGTACTTC. The encoded protein is CASSWYGESSYEQYF.